Here is one T cell receptor beta chain with its context. This entry belongs to a study of PD-L1 blockade in urothelial cancer. Method: immunoSEQ multiplex PCR; TCRdb's copy keeps in-frame clones and lacks some. In the table there are approximately 32,000 clones, around 82% of which are singletons. The CDR3 loop spans 18 amino acids. CDR1 and CDR2 from the germline V gene are MGHRA and YSYEKL. Germline trimming cut 0 bases from V and 6 bases from J; bases unmatched to any gene: 13. Time point indicated: pretreatment peripheral blood. The chain uses TRBV4-1 and TRBJ2-1; 8 bases are a match to TRBD2. This specimen consisted of PBMCs, obtained around atezolizumab (anti-PD-L1) treatment. The TCR sequence derives from a man aged 55 to 70 with urothelial cancer. The CDR3 loop reads CASSQDLSGLVSPNEQFF. The CDR3 DNA is TGCGCCAGCAGCCAAGATTTGTCGGGACTAGTATCCCCCAATGAGCAGTTCTTC.